The 29 T cell receptor beta chains given below trace back to one sample, sequenced in a study of OX40 agonist ivuxolimab in advanced cancers. Assay used: immunoSEQ multiplex PCR; TCRdb lists only in-frame clones, some missing. The sample holds about 110,000 clones, under 95% seen once. The source material was CD4+ or CD8+ T cells sorted from blood, sampled in a trial of the OX40 agonist ivuxolimab. These receptor sequences come from an adult with an advanced solid tumor such as melanoma, head and neck, liver or kidney cancer.

This chain uses TRBV28 with TRBJ1-3; D possibly corresponds to TRBD1 (5 bases). The CDR3 loop spans 15 amino acids. Germline V lookup: CDR1 MDHEN, CDR2 SYDVKM. With 2 bases removed from V and 4 bases from J, the gap between germline ends came to 12 bases. CDR3 DNA: TGTGCCAGCAGTTTACTCCCCCAGGGAGGAAACACCATATATTTT. Translation: CASSLLPQGGNTIYF.

This clone came up once. The chain links TRBV10-3 to TRBJ2-3; perhaps TRBD1 as D (6 bases). Germline CDR1 reads ENHRY; CDR2 reads SYGVKD. CDR3 length: 13 residues. Trimming removed 7 bases at V and 2 bases at J, with 10 bases between. The CDR3 DNA is TGTGCCATCAATGGACAGCCCACAGATACGCAGTATTTT. This encodes CAINGQPTDTQYF.

The chain combines TRBV6-5 with TRBJ2-7, with D perhaps TRBD1 (6 bases). The CDR3 runs 13 residues. Germline V gene lookup returns CDR1 MNHEY and CDR2 SVGAGI. Trimming shortened V by 2 bases and J by 4 bases, and 9 bases separated the two germline ends. This chain's CDR3 is CASSYTGMYEQYF. DNA for the CDR3: TGTGCCAGCAGTTACACAGGGATGTACGAGCAGTACTTC.

The chain links TRBV9 to TRBJ2-1, with a possible D match to TRBD2 (6 bases). Germline V gives CDR1 SGDLS, CDR2 YYNGEE. CDR3 length: 14 residues. V gave up 0 bases and J gave up 8 bases, with 12 bases separating them. The CDR3 loop reads CASSVDNRGDEQFF. The CDR3 region has the DNA TGTGCCAGCAGCGTAGATAACCGCGGGGATGAGCAGTTCTTC.

The V and J genes are TRBV2 and TRBJ2-2, with unresolved D. The germline V gene has CDR1 SNHLY and CDR2 FYNNEI. Trimming took 3 bases from V and 4 from J, leaving 6 bases between them. The CDR3 runs to 13 residues. The CDR3: CASSDRSTGELFF. The CDR3 DNA sequence: TGTGCCAGCAGTGACAGATCCACCGGGGAGCTGTTTTTT.

The rearrangement links TRBV30 to TRBJ2-2; no definite D call. This CDR3 region has 13 residues. Germline V CDR1 and CDR2: GTSNPN, SVGIG (reference sequence). Deletions cut 2 bases from V and 5 bases from J, with 9 bases between. CDR3 in DNA: TGTGCCTGGAGTAGGCGAAGGACCGGGGAGCTGTTTTTT. As protein: CAWSRRRTGELFF. The full variable domain, its missing parts supplied by reference TRBV30 and TRBJ2-2, is SQTIHQWPATLVQPVGSPLSLECTVEGTSNPNLYWYRQAAGRGLQLLFYSVGIGQISSEVPQNLSASRPQDRQFILSSKKLLLSDSGFYLCAWSRRRTGELFFGEGSRLTVL.

The V and J genes are TRBV7-2 and TRBJ2-7, with D maybe TRBD2 (7 bases). V gave up 1 base and J gave up 6 bases, with 16 bases separating them. The CDR3 sequence is 15 residues long. Per germline, CDR1 SGHTA and CDR2 FQGNSA. The CDR3 loop reads CASSLVAGAGSEQYF. The CDR3 DNA reads TGTGCCAGCAGCTTAGTCGCGGGGGCGGGGTCCGAGCAGTACTTC. The full variable domain, rest sourced from reference TRBV7-2 and TRBJ2-7, is GAGVSQSPSNKVTEKGKDVELRCDPISGHTALYWYRQSLGQGLEFLIYFQGNSAPDKSGLPSDRFSAERTGGSVSTLTIQRTQQEDSAVYLCASSLVAGAGSEQYFGPGTRLTVT.

The CDR3 sequence: CASSLDREQYF. The DNA for the CDR3 is TGTGCCAGCAGCTTAGATAGGGAGCAGTACTTC. The chain couples TRBV11-3 to TRBJ2-7; D is uncertain. Germline V CDR1 and CDR2: SGHNT, YENEEA. The CDR3 runs to 11 residues. The V gene lost 0 bases and the J gene lost 7 bases, with 4 bases spanning the gap. The complete variable domain, with remaining parts taken from reference TRBV11-3 and TRBJ2-7, reads EAGVVQSPRYKIIEKKQPVAFWCNPISGHNTLYWYLQNLGQGPELLIRYENEEAVDDSQLPKDRFSAERLKGVDSTLKIQPAELGDSAVYLCASSLDREQYFGPGTRLTVT.

The chain has TRBV6-5 and TRBJ2-7; no definite D call. Germline V gene data show CDR1 as MNHEY and CDR2 as SVGAGI. V was clipped by 3 bases and J by 4 bases, with 10 bases between them. The CDR3 runs 13 residues. The CDR3: CASSYRADYEQYF. The CDR3, as DNA: TGTGCCAGCAGTTATCGGGCAGATTACGAGCAGTACTTC.

The chain recombines TRBV19 with TRBJ2-2; TRBD2 is a possible D gene (6 bases). The CDR3 runs 14 residues. The V end lost 10 bases, the J end lost 1 base, and 13 bases lay between the germline ends. Germline CDR1 and CDR2: LNHDA and SQIVND (reference sequence). Here the CDR3 reads CATPVGGNTGELFF. Written as DNA, the CDR3 is TGTGCCACCCCGGTCGGGGGGAACACCGGGGAGCTGTTTTTT. The entire variable domain, with the rest obtained from reference TRBV19 and TRBJ2-2, is as follows: DGGITQSPKYLFRKEGQNVTLSCEQNLNHDAMYWYRQDPGQGLRLIYYSQIVNDFQKGDIAEGYSVSREKKESFPLTVTSAQKNPTAFYLCATPVGGNTGELFFGEGSRLTVL.

The chain employs TRBV5-1 and TRBJ2-7; 11 positions match TRBD2. Trimming removed 5 bases from V and 1 base from J; junction bases left unmatched: 5. The CDR3 runs to 15 residues. CDR1 and CDR2 (germline): SGHRS, YFSETQ. CDR3 sequence: CASRILAGESYEQYF. CDR3 coding DNA: TGCGCCAGCAGGATACTAGCGGGAGAATCCTACGAGCAGTACTTC.

The rearrangement uses TRBV27 and TRBJ2-7; TRBD2 is a possible D gene (7 bases). The V and J ends lost 6 bases and 7 bases respectively, with 10 bases between them. Germline V CDR1 and CDR2: MNHEY, SMNVEV (reference sequence). The CDR3 runs 11 residues. CDR3 protein: CASRRGGEQYF. The CDR3 DNA reads TGTGCCAGCAGGAGGGGGGGAGAGCAGTACTTC.

The chain couples TRBV6-5 to TRBJ2-7, with D possibly TRBD2 on 5 matching bases. Trimming removed 6 bases from V and 0 bases from J, with 15 bases in between. The CDR3 length is 15 residues. The V gene's germline CDR1 is MNHEY and CDR2 SVGAGI. The DNA of the CDR3 is TGTGCCAGCAGAAGAGCGGCATTACTCTCCTACGAGCAGTACTTC. It encodes CASRRAALLSYEQYF.

The chain links TRBV2 to TRBJ2-7; the D is unclear. CDR1 and CDR2 (germline): SNHLY, FYNNEI. This CDR3 is built from 11 residues. Between the trimmed V and J ends, which lost 0 bases and 7 bases, there was a span of 4 bases. The chain's CDR3 is CASSEAGEQYF. CDR3 nucleotides: TGTGCCAGCAGTGAAGCAGGAGAGCAGTACTTC.

As concerns this clone: This sample includes further DNA sequences coding for the same CDR3. The chain has TRBV6-1 and TRBJ1-2; 9 positions match TRBD1. Unmatched junction bases numbered 12, after V lost 3 bases and J lost 1 base. The CDR3 is made up of 18 amino acids. Germline assignment: CDR1 MNHNS and CDR2 SASEGT. CDR3 loop: CASSEATGTGPLNYGYTF. CDR3 nucleotides: TGTGCCAGCAGTGAGGCAACCGGGACAGGGCCACTTAACTATGGCTACACCTTC.

The J gene is TRBJ2-1, the V gene TRBV2, with TRBD2 identical over 9 bases. The J segment lost 9 bases and the V segment lost 6 bases, leaving 21 bases of the junction unmatched. The CDR3 has 18 residues. CDR1 is SNHLY, CDR2 FYNNEI, per germline. The CDR3 region is CASSPQGENWLAGPEQFF. In nucleotides, the CDR3 is TGTGCCAGCAGCCCCCAGGGGGAAAATTGGCTAGCGGGACCTGAGCAGTTCTTC.

This sequence joins TRBV29-1 and TRBJ1-2, with 9 bases that match TRBD1. Germline V gene data show CDR1 as SQVTM and CDR2 as ANQGSEA. Germline trimming cut 7 bases from V and 8 bases from J; bases unmatched to any gene: 8. The CDR3 totals 12 residues. DNA for the CDR3: TGCAGCGGGGGGGACAGGGTTCGAGGCTACACCTTC. This sequence encodes CSGGDRVRGYTF.

The chain is built from TRBV21-1 and TRBJ1-1; TRBD1, as called in the table, went unchecked against the DNA. TRBV21-1 is designated a pseudogene. The CDR3 runs to 18 residues. For the CDR3, the DNA is TGTGCCAGCAGCAAAGAACGGTGGGTCGGACATTCGGGCACTGAAGCTTTCTTT. Translation gives CASSKERWVGHSGTEAFF.

The J gene is TRBJ1-4, the V gene TRBV5-1; D might be TRBD1 (5 bases). Germline V CDR1 and CDR2: SGHRS, YFSETQ. The CDR3 length is 16 residues. The V end was cut by 0 bases, the J end by 0 bases, with 9 bases between. CDR3: CASSLVRGATNEKLFF. CDR3 nucleotides: TGCGCCAGCAGCTTGGTGCGGGGGGCAACTAATGAAAAACTGTTTTTT. Drawing the rest from reference TRBV5-1 and TRBJ1-4, the complete variable domain is KAGVTQTPRYLIKTRGQQVTLSCSPISGHRSVSWYQQTPGQGLQFLFEYFSETQRNKGNFPGRFSGRQFSNSRSEMNVSTLELGDSALYLCASSLVRGATNEKLFFGSGTQLSVL.

The chain has TRBV7-9 and TRBJ2-5; 12 nucleotides line up with TRBD2. The trim removed 1 base at V and 5 bases at J, leaving 11 bases unmatched. From germline, CDR1 is SEHNR and CDR2 FQNEAQ (reference sequence). The length of the CDR3 is 18 residues. The CDR3 nucleotides read TGTGCCAGCAGCTTAGATCTCCTAGCGGGAGGGCCGAGTGAGACCCAGTACTTC. Translation gives CASSLDLLAGGPSETQYF.

The chain joins TRBV9 to TRBJ1-5; D may be TRBD1 (6 bases). Trimming stripped 0 bases from V and 7 bases from J, with 11 bases between. CDR1 and CDR2 (germline): SGDLS, YYNGEE. The CDR3 sequence is 14 residues long. The CDR3 bases are TGTGCCAGCAGCGTAGGGGGGGGCGGGCAGCCCCAGCATTTT. The encoded protein is CASSVGGGGQPQHF.

V is TRBV2 and J is TRBJ1-6, with 9 positions matching TRBD1. V was clipped by 0 bases and J by 7 bases; unmatched bases: 1. Germline CDR1 SNHLY, CDR2 FYNNEI. The CDR3 runs 15 residues. As DNA, the CDR3 is TGTGCCAGCAGTGAAGCGGGGACAGGGAATTCACCCCTCCACTTT. Encoded protein: CASSEAGTGNSPLHF.

The gene calls are TRBV7-3 and TRBJ2-6; TRBD1 matches 11 bases. This CDR3 contains 19 residues. V was clipped by 2 bases and J by 3 bases; unmatched bases: 9. Looked up from germline, CDR1 is SGHTA and CDR2 is FQGTGA. In nucleotides, the CDR3 is TGTGCCAGCAGCTTAGACGGACAGGGGGCCTTCGGTGGGGCCAACGTCCTGACTTTC. It encodes CASSLDGQGAFGGANVLTF.

This clone showed up just once. The rearrangement links TRBV10-2 to TRBJ2-7; D is unresolved. Germline V lookup: CDR1 WSHSY, CDR2 SAAADI. Trimming stripped 4 bases from V and 4 bases from J, with 5 bases between. The CDR3 has 11 amino acids. This CDR3 is CASSVQYEQYF. The CDR3 DNA follows: TGCGCCAGCAGTGTCCAGTACGAGCAGTACTTC.

This clone came up once. This chain uses TRBV25-1 with TRBJ1-3; D remains ambiguous. V was shortened by 0 bases and J by 4 bases, with 4 bases between the two germline ends. Germline V lookup: CDR1 MGHDK, CDR2 SYGVNS. The CDR3 is 13 amino acids. CDR3 sequence: CASSEYLGNTIYF. DNA of the CDR3: TGTGCCAGCAGTGAATATTTAGGAAACACCATATATTTT.

The chain joins TRBV6-4 to TRBJ2-7; TRBD2 aligns across 10 bases. Trimming took 7 bases from V and 4 from J; bases not matched to a gene: 7. Germline loops: CDR1 MRHNA, CDR2 SNTAGT. The CDR3 has 14 amino acids. The CDR3 protein is CASIRAGGRYEQYF. CDR3 coding DNA: TGTGCCAGCATTCGAGCGGGGGGGCGGTACGAGCAGTACTTC.

The chain joins TRBV27 to TRBJ2-7, with no clear D. CDR1 and CDR2 from the germline V gene are MNHEY and SMNVEV (reference sequence). V was clipped by 4 bases and J by 3 bases, with 7 bases between them. The CDR3 consists of 12 residues. The CDR3 region has the DNA TGTGCCAGCAGTTCCCACAGCTACGAGCAGTACTTC. This gives the protein CASSSHSYEQYF.

The chain is built from TRBV7-3 and TRBJ2-5; TRBD2 might be the D (5 bases). Trimming left V 5 bases short and J 4 bases short, with 11 bases between. The germline V gene has CDR1 SGHTA and CDR2 FQGTGA. The CDR3 has 13 amino acids. The CDR3 here is CASSLRVGETQYF. The CDR3 coding sequence is TGTGCCAGCAGCCTGAGGGTCGGAGAGACCCAGTACTTC.

This sequence joins TRBV6-1 and TRBJ1-2; 7 nucleotides line up with TRBD1. Trimming took 6 bases from V and 3 from J; bases not matched to a gene: 10. CDR3 length: 15 residues. Germline V gives CDR1 MNHNS, CDR2 SASEGT. The CDR3 reads CASSGKRQGDYGYTF. CDR3 DNA: TGTGCCAGCAGCGGAAAAAGACAGGGAGACTATGGCTACACCTTC.